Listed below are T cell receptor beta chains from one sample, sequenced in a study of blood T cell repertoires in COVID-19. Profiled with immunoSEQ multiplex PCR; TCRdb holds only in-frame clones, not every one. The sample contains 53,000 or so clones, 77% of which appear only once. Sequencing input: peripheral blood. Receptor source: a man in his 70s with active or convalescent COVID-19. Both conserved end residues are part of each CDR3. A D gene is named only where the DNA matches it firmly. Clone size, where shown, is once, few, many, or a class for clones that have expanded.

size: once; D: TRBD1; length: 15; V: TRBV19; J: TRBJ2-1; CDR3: CASSQGQGTHNEQFF; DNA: TGTGCCAGTAGTCAGGGACAGGGAACTCACAATGAGCAGTTCTTC
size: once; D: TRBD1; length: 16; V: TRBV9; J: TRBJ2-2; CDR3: CASSTTGGANTGELFF; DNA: TGTGCCAGCAGTACTACAGGGGGCGCGAACACCGGGGAGCTGTTTTTT
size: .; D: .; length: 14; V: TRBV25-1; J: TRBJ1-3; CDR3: CASSGSNSGNTIYF; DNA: TGTGCCAGCAGTGGTTCCAACTCTGGAAACACCATATATTTT
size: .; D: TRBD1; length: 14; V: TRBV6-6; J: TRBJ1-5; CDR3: CASSRTGESQPQHF; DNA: TGTGCCAGCAGTCGGACAGGGGAGAGTCAGCCCCAGCATTTT
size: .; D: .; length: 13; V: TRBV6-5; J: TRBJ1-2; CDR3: CASSTLASYGYTF; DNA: TGTGCCAGCAGTACCCTTGCCAGCTATGGCTACACCTTC
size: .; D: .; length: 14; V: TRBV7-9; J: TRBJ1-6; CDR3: CASSLEQGNSPLHF; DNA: TGTGCCAGCAGCTTAGAACAGGGCAACTCACCCCTCCACTTT
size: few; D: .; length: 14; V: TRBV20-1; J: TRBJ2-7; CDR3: CSASPAEKSYEQYF; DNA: TGCAGTGCTAGTCCGGCGGAGAAATCCTACGAGCAGTACTTC
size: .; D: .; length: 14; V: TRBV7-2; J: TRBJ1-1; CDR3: CASSLEGGGRKAFF; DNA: TGTGCCAGCAGCTTAGAAGGAGGAGGGCGGAAAGCTTTCTTT
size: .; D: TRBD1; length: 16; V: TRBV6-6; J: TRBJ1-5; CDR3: CASINRDRGLGEPQHF; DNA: TGTGCCAGCATTAATAGGGACAGGGGACTCGGGGAGCCCCAGCATTTT
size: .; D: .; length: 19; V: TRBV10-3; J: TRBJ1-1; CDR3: CAISDLSRAGNNMNTEAFF; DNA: TGTGCCATCAGTGATCTTTCCCGGGCAGGGAACAACATGAACACTGAAGCTTTCTTT
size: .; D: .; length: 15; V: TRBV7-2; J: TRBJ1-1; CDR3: CASSLGPGPAREAFF; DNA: TGTGCCAGCAGCTTAGGACCAGGGCCGGCAAGGGAAGCTTTCTTT
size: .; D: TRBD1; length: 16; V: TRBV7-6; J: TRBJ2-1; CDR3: CASSLAVASGGREQFF; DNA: TGTGCCAGCAGCTTAGCAGTGGCGTCAGGGGGCAGGGAGCAGTTCTTC
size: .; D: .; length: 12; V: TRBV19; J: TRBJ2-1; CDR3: CASLGGVGEQFF; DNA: TGTGCCTCCTTAGGGGGGGTGGGTGAGCAGTTCTTC
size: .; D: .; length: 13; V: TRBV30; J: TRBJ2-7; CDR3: CAWGRTNSYEQYF; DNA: TGTGCCTGGGGAAGGACAAATTCCTACGAGCAGTACTTC
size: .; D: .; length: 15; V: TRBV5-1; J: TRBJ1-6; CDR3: CASSLAGEANSPLHF; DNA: TGCGCCAGCAGCTTAGCAGGGGAAGCTAATTCACCCCTCCACTTT
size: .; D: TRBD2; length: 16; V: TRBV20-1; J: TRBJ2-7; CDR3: CSASSNGLAGRREQYF; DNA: TGCAGTGCTAGTTCTAACGGGCTAGCGGGCCGGCGTGAGCAGTACTTC
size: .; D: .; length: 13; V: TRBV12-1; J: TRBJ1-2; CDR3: CASSRQGHYGYTF; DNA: TGTGCCAGCAGCCGACAGGGCCATTATGGCTACACCTTC
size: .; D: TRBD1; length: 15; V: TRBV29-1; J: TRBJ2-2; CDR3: CSVTGQGHWAGELFF; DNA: TGCAGCGTAACCGGACAGGGGCATTGGGCCGGGGAGCTGTTTTTT
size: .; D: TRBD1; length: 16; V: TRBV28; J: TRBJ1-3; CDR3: CASSPDRVYSGNTIYF; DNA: TGTGCCAGCAGTCCAGACAGGGTGTACTCTGGAAACACCATATATTTT
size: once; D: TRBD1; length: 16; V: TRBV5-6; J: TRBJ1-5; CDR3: CASSLGTGISNQPQHF; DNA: TGTGCCAGCAGCTTGGGGACAGGGATTAGCAATCAGCCCCAGCATTTT
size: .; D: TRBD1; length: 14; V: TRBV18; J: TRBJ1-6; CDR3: CASSPGQKDSPLHF; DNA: TGTGCCAGCTCACCGGGACAGAAGGATTCACCCCTCCACTTT
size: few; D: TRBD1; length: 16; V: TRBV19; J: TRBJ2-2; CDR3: CASRLPGQGNPGELFF; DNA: TGTGCCAGTAGACTACCGGGACAGGGAAACCCCGGGGAGCTGTTTTTT
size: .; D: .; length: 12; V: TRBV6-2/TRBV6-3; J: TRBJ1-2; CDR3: CASSFPGYGYTF; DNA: TGTGCCAGCAGTTTCCCGGGCTATGGCTACACCTTC
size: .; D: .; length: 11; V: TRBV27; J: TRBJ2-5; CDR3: CASSLRETQYF; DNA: TGTGCCAGCAGTTTACGAGAGACCCAGTACTTC
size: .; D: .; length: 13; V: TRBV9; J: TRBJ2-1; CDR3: CASSPGRVNEQFF; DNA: TGTGCCAGCAGCCCCGGCAGGGTGAATGAGCAGTTCTTC
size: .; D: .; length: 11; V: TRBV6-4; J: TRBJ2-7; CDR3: CASRRDDGQYF; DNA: TGTGCCAGCAGGCGGGACGATGGGCAGTACTTC
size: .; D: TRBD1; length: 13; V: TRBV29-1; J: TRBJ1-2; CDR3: CSVEGTGWEGYTF; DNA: TGCAGCGTGGAGGGGACAGGGTGGGAGGGCTACACCTTC
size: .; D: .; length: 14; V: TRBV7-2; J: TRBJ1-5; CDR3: CASSSDRINQPQHF; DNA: TGTGCCAGCAGCTCCGACAGGATTAATCAGCCCCAGCATTTT